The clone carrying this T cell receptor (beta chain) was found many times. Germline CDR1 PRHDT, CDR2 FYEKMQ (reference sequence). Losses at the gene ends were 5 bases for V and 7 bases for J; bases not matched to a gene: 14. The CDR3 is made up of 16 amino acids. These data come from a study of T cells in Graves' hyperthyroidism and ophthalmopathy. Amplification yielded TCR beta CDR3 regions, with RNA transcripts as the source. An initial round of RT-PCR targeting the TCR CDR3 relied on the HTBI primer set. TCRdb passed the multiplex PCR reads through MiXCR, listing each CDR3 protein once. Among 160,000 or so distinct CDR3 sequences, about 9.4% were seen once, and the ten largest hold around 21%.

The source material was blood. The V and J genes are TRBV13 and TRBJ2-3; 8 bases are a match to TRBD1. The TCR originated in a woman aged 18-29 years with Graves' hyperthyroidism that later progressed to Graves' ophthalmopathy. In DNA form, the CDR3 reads TGTGCCAGCAGCCCAACATCGACAGGGGATCGACATACGCAGTATTTT. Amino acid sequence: CASSPTSTGDRHTQYF. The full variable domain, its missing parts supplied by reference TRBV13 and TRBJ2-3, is AAGVIQSPRHLIKEKRETATLKCYPIPRHDTVYWYQQGPGQDPQFLISFYEKMQSDKGSIPDRFSAQQFSDYHSELNMSSLELGDSALYFCASSPTSTGDRHTQYFGPGTRLTVL.